The 9 T cell receptor beta chains below were found in one sample sequenced in a study of brain T cells in children with intractable seizures. This table comes from immunoSEQ multiplex PCR, and its TCRdb copy is limited to in-frame clones, with some not included. The profile shows approximately 330,000 clones, roughly 93% of them singletons. As to time point: blood from clinic visit 5 months post-surgery; TSC patient then seizure free. Source: peripheral blood, taken roughly 5 months after surgery. These receptors originate from a boy in the first two years of life with tuberous sclerosis and intractable seizures.

CDR3 protein: CASIPPGGHNTEAFF. Here the CDR3 DNA reads TGTGCCAGCATCCCCCCGGGTGGGCACAACACTGAAGCTTTCTTT. This chain uses TRBV6-5 with TRBJ1-1; D is unresolved. Trimming removed 7 bases at V and 2 bases at J, with 17 bases between. The CDR3 runs to 15 residues. Germline assignment: CDR1 MNHEY and CDR2 SVGAGI.

The chain employs TRBV14 and TRBJ2-1, with 8 bases fitting TRBD2. In germline, CDR1 is SGHDN, CDR2 FVKESK. The length of the CDR3 is 15 residues. Trimming cost V 2 bases and J 5 bases; bases outside gene matches: 5. The CDR3 DNA reads as TGTGCCAGCAGCCAATACGGGAGGGGCGACAATGAGCAGTTCTTC. It is translated as CASSQYGRGDNEQFF. Together with reference TRBV14 and TRBJ2-1, the CDR3 gives the full variable domain: EAGVTQFPSHSVIEKGQTVTLRCDPISGHDNLYWYRRVMGKEIKFLLHFVKESKQDESGMPNNRFLAERTGGTYSTLKVQPAELEDSGVYFCASSQYGRGDNEQFFGPGTRLTVL.

In its sample, this clone was seen once. J is TRBJ2-3 and V is TRBV5-1; the match to TRBD2 covers 8 bases. Germline CDR1 is SGHRS and CDR2 is YFSETQ. The CDR3 covers 16 residues. J gave up 3 bases and V 0 bases, and 6 bases lay outside the gene matches. This CDR3 reads CASSLVLAGKTDTQYF. In nucleotides, the CDR3 is TGCGCCAGCAGCTTGGTCTTAGCGGGGAAGACAGATACGCAGTATTTT.

The J gene is TRBJ1-1, the V gene TRBV9; maybe TRBD1 (5 bases). There are 14 residues in the CDR3. The germline V and J ends were trimmed by 4 bases and 0 bases, with 10 bases remaining between them. Germline V CDR1 and CDR2: SGDLS, YYNGEE. The CDR3: CASSLGLLNTEAFF. CDR3 nucleotide sequence: TGTGCCAGCAGCTTGGGACTCCTGAACACTGAAGCTTTCTTT.

The chain joins TRBV11-3 to TRBJ2-7; the match to TRBD2 covers 7 bases. Germline-derived CDR1 and CDR2 are SGHNT and YENEEA. This CDR3 spans 16 amino acids. Trimming cost V 1 base and J 0 bases; bases outside gene matches: 6. CDR3 loop: CASSLGGGGSSYEQYF. The CDR3, as DNA: TGTGCCAGCAGCTTAGGGGGCGGGGGAAGCTCCTACGAGCAGTACTTC.

The chain has TRBV28 and TRBJ1-2; D is unresolved. CDR3 size: 13 residues. V was cut by 5 bases and J by 4 bases, with 11 bases left in between. Germline V gene lookup returns CDR1 MDHEN and CDR2 SYDVKM. CDR3 nucleotides: TGTGCCAGCAGTCCGAGTGTTGGCTATGGCTACACCTTC. Residues: CASSPSVGYGYTF.

The chain recombines TRBV6-6 with TRBJ2-5; D might be TRBD1 (5 bases). V lost 0 bases and J lost 5, with 10 bases in between. The CDR3 spans 14 residues. CDR1 is MNHNY and CDR2 is SVGAGI in the germline V gene (reference sequence). The DNA of the CDR3 is TGTGCCAGCAGTTACTCTGGATCAGGGGAGACCCAGTACTTC. It translates to CASSYSGSGETQYF.

The chain recombines TRBV21-1 with TRBJ2-2; the table names TRBD2, a call not compared with the DNA. TRBV21-1 is designated a pseudogene. The CDR3 length is 13 residues. CDR3: CASSKYYTGELFF. CDR3 bases: TGTGCCAGCAGCAAATATTACACCGGGGAGCTGTTTTTT.

This chain joins TRBV3-1 (or the pseudogene TRBV3-2) and TRBJ2-5; 13 bases fit TRBD2. J was trimmed by 7 bases and V by 2 bases; bases with no gene match: 10. CDR3 size: 17 residues. Germline V gene sequence: CDR1 LGHDT, CDR2 YNNKEL (reference sequence). The CDR3 bases are TGTGCCAGCAGCCAAACGGCTAGGACTAGCGGGGGTCCGACCCAGTACTTC. Residues: CASSQTARTSGGPTQYF.